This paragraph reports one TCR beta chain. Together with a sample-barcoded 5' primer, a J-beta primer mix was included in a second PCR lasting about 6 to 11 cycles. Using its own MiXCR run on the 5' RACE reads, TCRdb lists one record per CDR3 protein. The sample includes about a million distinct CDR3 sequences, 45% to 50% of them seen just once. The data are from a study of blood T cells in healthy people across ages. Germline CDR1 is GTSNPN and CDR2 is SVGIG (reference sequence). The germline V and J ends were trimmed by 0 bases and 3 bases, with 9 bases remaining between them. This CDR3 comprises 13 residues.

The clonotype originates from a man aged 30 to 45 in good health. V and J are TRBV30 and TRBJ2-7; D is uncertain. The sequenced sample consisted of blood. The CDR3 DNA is TGTGCCTGGAGTGTTAGTCAGTTCTACGAGCAGTACTTC. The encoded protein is CAWSVSQFYEQYF.